This TCR beta chain came from a study of T cells in tuberculosis. Indicated time point: new active TB diagnosis, blood taken before or within 7 days of starting treatment. Germline loops: CDR1 SGHDT, CDR2 YYEEEE. The CDR3 is 14 residues long. V shed 4 bases and J shed 3 bases, with 14 bases lying between them. Only in-frame clones appear in the TCRdb table, and some are missing; sequencing was by immunoSEQ multiplex PCR. The data show more than 35,000 clones, around 94% seen once. This sequence originates from an adult with tuberculosis. The specimen comprised PBMCs, sampled at tuberculosis diagnosis. The chain has TRBV5-6 and TRBJ2-7; TRBD1 is a possible D gene (6 bases). Written as DNA, the CDR3 is TGTGCCAGCAGCCCTCTGGACAGAAACTACGAGCAGTACTTC. Encoded protein: CASSPLDRNYEQYF. Full variable domain (remainder filled in from reference TRBV5-6 and TRBJ2-7): DAGVTQSPTHLIKTRGQQVTLRCSPKSGHDTVSWYQQALGQGPQFIFQYYEEEERQRGNFPDRFSGHQFPNYSSELNVNALLLGDSALYLCASSPLDRNYEQYFGPGTRLTVT.